These T cell receptor beta chains were read from a single sample in a study of blood T cells in healthy people across ages. A single record per CDR3 protein comes from TCRdb applying MiXCR to the 5' RACE reads. This table has about 570,000 distinct CDR3 sequences, 25% to 30% appearing once. The sample was blood. All receptors come from a woman between 70 and 85 years old in good health. The CDR3 runs from the conserved cysteine through the conserved F or W. Fields, in order: J gene, D gene, V gene, clone size, CDR3 DNA, CDR3 protein. D genes are given only for firm matches. Clone size appears in some rows only: once, few, many, or a class for an expanded clone.

TRBJ2-1,TRBD2,TRBV7-9,.,TGTGCCAGCAGCTTCGATGCCGGGGGGTGTCTCTTC,CASSFDAGGCLF
TRBJ2-3,TRBD1,TRBV5-1,few,TGCGCCAGCAGCTTGGGGGCCGGGACAGCGAAAGATACGCAGTATTTT,CASSLGAGTAKDTQYF
TRBJ2-2,.,TRBV5-5,.,TGTGCCAGCAGCTTGGCCGGTGGGGCGCTAACCGGGGAGCTGTTTTTT,CASSLAGGALTGELFF
TRBJ1-4,.,TRBV9,.,TGTGCCAGCAGCGTAGGAGCCATTAATGAAAAACTGTTTTTT,CASSVGAINEKLFF
TRBJ1-2,.,TRBV12-3/TRBV12-4,few,TGTGCCAGCTCAACCCGAGGGCGTTATGGCTACACCTTC,CASSTRGRYGYTF
TRBJ1-1,TRBD1,TRBV6-5,.,TGTGCCAGCAGTTACCCGTACCGGGACAGGGGGCGAAGGAACACTGAAGCTTCCTTT,CASSYPYRDRGRRNTEASF
TRBJ2-2,TRBD1,TRBV14,many,TGTGCCAGCAGCCGCTTGGGACAGGGGATCACCGGGGAGCTGTTTTTT,CASSRLGQGITGELFF
TRBJ2-7,.,TRBV12-3/TRBV12-4,.,TGTGCCAGCAGTTCTGGACCGTCCGAGCAGTACTTC,CASSSGPSEQYF
TRBJ1-2,.,TRBV5-5,many,TGTGCCAGCAGCTTGCGTAGAGGGTCTGGCTACACCTTC,CASSLRRGSGYTF
TRBJ2-5,.,TRBV7-2,few,TGTGCCAGCAGCTTTAAGGGGGGGCGGGAGACCCAGTACTTC,CASSFKGGRETQYF
TRBJ2-3,.,TRBV19,.,TGTGCCCCGCCGACGGGACTTTTCACAGATACGCAGTATTTT,CAPPTGLFTDTQYF
TRBJ2-1,.,TRBV5-4,.,TGTGCCAGCAGCCCGCGATCCCCCCAGGGTCGAGTAGTTGAGCAGTTCTTC,CASSPRSPQGRVVEQFF
TRBJ2-4,.,TRBV20-1,.,TGCAGTGCTAGAGTTTCGCTCAGGTCCAAAAACATTCAGTACTTC,CSARVSLRSKNIQYF